This passage covers 22 T cell receptor beta chains from one sample sequenced in a study of radiation and T cells in renal cell carcinoma. Method: immunoSEQ multiplex PCR; TCRdb's copy keeps in-frame clones and lacks some. The top ten hold approximately 10% of the sample, which has 150,000 to 200,000 clones, about 88% seen once. Time point reported: blood 4 weeks post-SBRT, at nephrectomy. Treatment described: 15 Gy SBRT to primary tumor, nephrectomy 4 weeks later. Here the sequenced sample was blood, taken from a patient whose treatment included radiotherapy and nephrectomy. The receptors come from a woman in her forties or fifties with renal cell carcinoma.

On this clone: A junction end diverges from the germline sequence, so it may reflect a read error. The chain carries TRBV6-1 and TRBJ1-2; D remains unclear. The germline V gene encodes CDR1 MNHNS and CDR2 SASEGT. This CDR3 comprises 14 residues. DNA of the CDR3: TGTGCCAGCACCCCGGCGGCCGCTAACTATGGCTACGCCTTC. It translates to CASTPAAANYGYAF.

This rearrangement joins TRBV7-2 to TRBJ2-7, with 9 bases aligning to TRBD1. CDR1 and CDR2 (germline): SGHTA, FQGNSA. The CDR3 runs to 15 residues. The V gene end was trimmed by 5 bases and the J gene end by 3 bases; junction bases not matched to a gene: 8. CDR3 coding DNA: TGTGCCAGCAGCCAAGAACAGGGGGCGAACTACGAGCAGTACTTC. This gives the protein CASSQEQGANYEQYF.

The rearrangement links TRBV5-1 to TRBJ1-4; D unclear. CDR1 and CDR2 (germline): SGHRS, YFSETQ. CDR3 length: 16 amino acids. With 0 bases removed from V and 0 bases from J, the gap between germline ends came to 9 bases. The CDR3 DNA reads as TGCGCCAGCAGCTTGGGGCCAACAACAACTAATGAAAAACTGTTTTTT. Residues: CASSLGPTTTNEKLFF.

This clone was recorded only once. This chain connects TRBV29-1 to TRBJ1-1; 7 bases are shared with TRBD1. The V gene's germline CDR1 is SQVTM and CDR2 ANQGSEA. This CDR3 has 12 residues. The trim removed 7 bases at V and 1 base at J, leaving 3 bases unmatched. CDR3 in amino acids: CSADRWNTEAFF. CDR3 in DNA: TGCAGCGCGGACAGGTGGAACACTGAAGCTTTCTTT. Combining the CDR3 with reference TRBV29-1 and TRBJ1-1 gives the whole variable domain SAVISQKPSRDICQRGTSLTIQCQVDSQVTMMFWYRQQPGQSLTLIATANQGSEATYESGFVIDKFPISRPNLTFSTLTVSNMSPEDSSIYLCSADRWNTEAFFGQGTRLTVV.

This rearrangement joins TRBV6-1 to TRBJ2-7; D gene ambiguous. Germline CDR1 and CDR2: MNHNS and SASEGT. The CDR3 length is 13 residues. V lost 3 bases, J lost 4 bases, and 10 bases lay in between. In DNA form, the CDR3 reads TGTGCCAGCAGTGAGAACGTCCCGTACGAGCAGTACTTC. This gives the protein CASSENVPYEQYF.

The chain is built from TRBV29-1 and TRBJ2-7, with D possibly TRBD1 on 6 matching bases. The CDR3 covers 15 residues. V was clipped by 7 bases and J by 6 bases, with 25 bases between them. Looked up from germline, CDR1 is SQVTM and CDR2 is ANQGSEA. The chain's CDR3 is CSARNHKQGPGEQYF. In DNA form, the CDR3 reads TGCAGCGCCCGGAACCACAAACAGGGACCGGGCGAGCAGTACTTC.

This rearrangement joins TRBV7-2 to TRBJ1-2, with TRBD1 matching over 8 bases. The CDR3 is 15 amino acids. With 4 bases clipped from V and 6 bases from J, the junction kept 10 bases outside the gene matches. Germline loops: CDR1 SGHTA, CDR2 FQGNSA. The CDR3 here is CASSSLGTGIDGYTF. CDR3 bases: TGTGCCAGCAGCTCATTGGGGACAGGAATAGATGGCTACACCTTC. Full variable domain (missing parts from reference TRBV7-2 and TRBJ1-2): GAGVSQSPSNKVTEKGKDVELRCDPISGHTALYWYRQSLGQGLEFLIYFQGNSAPDKSGLPSDRFSAERTGGSVSTLTIQRTQQEDSAVYLCASSSLGTGIDGYTFGSGTRLTVV.

This chain links TRBV7-6 with TRBJ1-3; no definite D call. Per the germline V gene, CDR1 is SGHVS and CDR2 is FNYEAQ. Trimming removed 1 base from V and 0 bases from J, with 16 bases in between. The CDR3 runs 18 residues. The CDR3 bases are TGTGCCAGCAGCTTAGAAAGACCCACGAGACGCTCTGGAAACACCATATATTTT. This translates into CASSLERPTRRSGNTIYF.

The chain couples TRBV7-2 to TRBJ2-2; D may be TRBD1 (5 bases). V shed 2 bases and J shed 5 bases, with 9 bases lying between them. Germline CDR1 is SGHTA and CDR2 is FQGNSA. This CDR3 region has 14 residues. DNA of the CDR3: TGTGCCAGCAGCTTACACCCAGGGACCGGGGAGCTGTTTTTT. This codes for CASSLHPGTGELFF.

This chain connects TRBV7-9 to TRBJ2-1; a possible D gene is TRBD2 (5 bases). The V and J ends lost 5 bases and 7 bases respectively, with 18 bases between them. CDR3 length: 15 residues. Per germline, CDR1 SEHNR and CDR2 FQNEAQ (reference sequence). The CDR3 coding sequence is TGTGCCAGCAGCCCGGCCGGGATTCTATCTAATGAGCAGTTCTTC. Translating gives CASSPAGILSNEQFF.

V usage is TRBV25-1 and J usage is TRBJ1-3; no firm D call. V lost 1 base and J 0 bases, leaving 13 bases between the germline ends. CDR3 length: 17 residues. CDR1 is MGHDK, CDR2 SYGVNS, per germline. CDR3 sequence (DNA): TGTGCCAGCAGTGAATCTCGAGGCCTGGGCTCTGGAAACACCATATATTTT. Translating gives CASSESRGLGSGNTIYF. Using reference TRBV25-1 and TRBJ1-3 for the parts outside the CDR3, the full variable domain is EADIYQTPRYLVIGTGKKITLECSQTMGHDKMYWYQQDPGMELHLIHYSYGVNSTEKGDLSSESTVSRIRTEHFPLTLESARPSHTSQYLCASSESRGLGSGNTIYFGEGSWLTVV.

The V call is TRBV9, the J call TRBJ2-1; 12 bases match TRBD2. This CDR3 has 17 residues. In germline, CDR1 is SGDLS, CDR2 YYNGEE. The trim removed 3 bases at V and 4 bases at J, leaving 8 bases unmatched. The CDR3 DNA follows: TGTGCCAGCAGCGATTTCTCTAGCGGGGGGGCGTACAATGAGCAGTTCTTC. It yields the protein CASSDFSSGGAYNEQFF.

The chain employs TRBV6-6 and TRBJ1-2; unclear D gene. The CDR3 consists of 14 residues. Germline CDR1 and CDR2: MNHNY and SVGAGI (reference sequence). V was trimmed by 1 base and J by 3 bases, leaving 9 bases between them. This CDR3 is CASSYFPGDYGYTF. In DNA, the CDR3 is TGTGCCAGCAGTTACTTCCCCGGGGACTATGGCTACACCTTC.

V and J are TRBV2 and TRBJ2-3, with 9 bases aligning to TRBD2. CDR1 is SNHLY and CDR2 is FYNNEI in the germline V gene. V dropped 6 bases and J dropped 6; count of bases not matched to a gene: 4. This CDR3 has 13 amino acids. CDR3: CASRLAGVDTQYF. The DNA of the CDR3 is TGTGCCAGCAGACTAGCGGGTGTGGATACGCAGTATTTT.

The genes are TRBV6-4 and TRBJ1-6; TRBD1 is a possible D gene (6 bases). Trimming left V 5 bases short and J 10 bases short, with 18 bases between. The CDR3 covers 15 residues. Germline V gives CDR1 MRHNA, CDR2 SNTAGT. The CDR3: CASSLSTGAGSPLHF. The DNA of the CDR3 is TGTGCCAGCAGTCTCTCCACGGGGGCAGGGTCACCCCTCCACTTT.

The rearrangement links TRBV19 to TRBJ2-1, with 7 positions matching TRBD1. Germline V gene sequence: CDR1 LNHDA, CDR2 SQIVND (reference sequence). The V gene end was trimmed by 6 bases and the J gene end by 0 bases; junction bases not matched to a gene: 11. This CDR3 comprises 17 residues. CDR3: CASRTGIRTSSYNEQFF. The CDR3 DNA reads TGTGCCAGTAGGACAGGGATAAGAACTAGCTCCTACAATGAGCAGTTCTTC.

The CDR3 bases are TGTGCCAGCAGCCCGTCCGGGGCCGCACCCTACGAGCAGTACTTC. This encodes CASSPSGAAPYEQYF. The gene calls are TRBV7-2 and TRBJ2-7; D may correspond to TRBD1 or TRBD2 (5 bases each). Germline CDR1 reads SGHTA; CDR2 reads FQGNSA. V was shortened by 5 bases and J by 2 bases, with 16 bases between the two germline ends. The CDR3 runs 15 residues.

The gene calls are TRBV18 and TRBJ1-1, with 7 bases that match TRBD1. From germline, CDR1 is KGHSH and CDR2 LQKENI. This CDR3 has 14 residues. The V and J ends lost 4 bases and 2 bases, in that order; junction bases with no gene match: 4. CDR3 bases: TGTGCCAGCTCACGGAACAGGGGTAACACTGAAGCTTTCTTT. Translated: CASSRNRGNTEAFF.

This chain joins TRBV5-6 and TRBJ2-7, with D perhaps TRBD1 (6 bases). CDR3 length: 14 amino acids. Germline CDR1 and CDR2: SGHDT and YYEEEE. The V end lost 6 bases, the J end lost 0 bases, and 13 bases lay between the germline ends. The CDR3 loop reads CASTEGGNSYEQYF. CDR3 sequence (DNA): TGTGCCAGCACCGAAGGGGGTAACTCCTACGAGCAGTACTTC.

The V and J genes are TRBV11-2 and TRBJ1-5; no firm D call. V was pared by 0 bases and J by 4 bases, with 10 bases between. The CDR3 totals 15 residues. The germline CDR1 and CDR2 sequences are SGHAT and FQNNGV. This CDR3 reads CASSLDGRTNQPQHF. CDR3 nucleotides: TGTGCCAGCAGCTTAGATGGACGGACGAATCAGCCCCAGCATTTT. The full variable domain, rest sourced from reference TRBV11-2 and TRBJ1-5, is EAGVAQSPRYKIIEKRQSVAFWCNPISGHATLYWYQQILGQGPKLLIQFQNNGVVDDSQLPKDRFSAERLKGVDSTLKIQPAKLEDSAVYLCASSLDGRTNQPQHFGDGTRLSIL.

The chain uses TRBV18 and TRBJ1-2; 9 positions agree with TRBD1. Looked up from germline, CDR1 is KGHSH and CDR2 is LQKENI. The CDR3 spans 14 residues. J was trimmed by 5 bases and V by 3 bases; bases with no gene match: 4. CDR3 amino acids: CASSPGDREYGYTF. The CDR3 bases are TGTGCCAGCTCACCGGGGGACAGGGAATATGGCTACACCTTC.

The J gene is TRBJ1-2, the V gene TRBV6-1; TRBD1 might be the D (5 bases). V lost 1 base and J 8 bases, leaving 17 bases between the germline ends. The V gene's germline CDR1 is MNHNS and CDR2 SASEGT. The CDR3 is 15 residues long. The CDR3 region is CASSEESSRARGYTF. The CDR3 DNA is TGTGCCAGCAGTGAAGAGTCCTCCAGGGCGCGGGGCTACACCTTC.